This note documents a single T cell receptor (beta chain) sequence. Its specific antigen is unknown. No quality values exist for individual bases; no much larger clone is one base distant. Only healthy Caucasian donors were included. Three pairs of female monozygotic twins, all aged roughly 18 to 29 years, made up the twin cohort. Positive isolation kits from Invitrogen were used to isolate the CD4+ and CD8+ T cell populations. The method was 5' RACE. TCRdb shows the sequencer as Illumina HiSeq 2000. A universal primer binding site was added through template switching, and the final cDNA carried a unique molecular identifier so that TCR cDNA molecules could be counted accurately. Specific primers in the conserved constant-segment region were used to synthesize first-strand cDNA for the TCR alpha and beta chains. To control for contamination, every cDNA library carried two barcodes: a SMART-Mk sample barcode plus Illumina barcodes. TruSeq adapter sequences, together with Illumina sample barcodes, were added in two successive PCR steps. The TCR alpha and beta cDNA libraries were sequenced on the Illumina HiSeq platform using custom primers. As for how the authors treated the data: MiGEC processed the raw reads to extract unique molecular identifiers, while MiXCR was used to determine the CDR3 positions. For each individual, recombination models were inferred using an EM algorithm with the repgenHMM and IGoR tools. Shared clonotype analysis was performed with the tcR package in R, normalizing sharing by the product of cloneset sizes. To study raw recombination free of thymic and clonal selection effects, out-of-frame nonproductive sequences were analyzed. Using fastp at Q25 and MiXCR, TCRdb reprocessed the public reads and kept productive beta chains. Entries that share a CDR3 protein sequence are merged under the most common genes and DNA. The V and J calls come from TCRdb's annotation, not from the publication. For this sample there are around 510,000 distinct CDR3 sequences; 14% appear just once. The top ten clones comprise 0.8% to 1% of the sample.

These data originate in a study of identical twins listed by TCRdb under 2016. Broadly, across the study: To test whether fetal clonotypes persist, the study used deep sequencing on TCR alpha and beta repertoires from monozygotic twins, unrelated adults of various ages, and cord blood. To rule out contamination, the twin experiments were replicated at different times with different library preparation protocols. General study outcomes and caveats: The excess sharing between twins in beta out-of-frame sequences was weaker because fewer shared sequences reduced the signal-to-noise ratio. Because the same donors could not be followed over many years, the conclusions depended on cross-sectional statistical analysis. Compared with coincidental sharing between unrelated individuals, out-of-frame TCR alpha sequences shared between twins had an excess of sequences with low generation probability. In monozygotic twins, out-of-frame TCR alpha sharing was systematically underestimated by recombination models, although the models agreed with sharing between unrelated individuals. Invariant T cells such as MAIT and iNKT could partly confound zero-insertion analyses, although diverse VJ usage argued against such confounding for most clonotypes. Abundant cord blood beta clonotypes carried fewer insertions; young adult naive repertoires showed a weaker similar trend, while memory repertoires showed none.

A further study also used this sample, focusing on yellow fever vaccine responses in identical twins. In that second paper, the authors write: According to the authors, the vaccine-induced T cell response in identical twins seemed to be partly convergent and partly specific to each individual. In identical twins, the study followed T cell clones that responded to the vaccine with precision.

Sequencing was performed on CD4+ T cells sorted from blood. This clonotype was sampled from a young woman in good health.

CDR3 region: CASSLFSGLSGELFF. Here is the DNA: TGTGCCAGCAGCTTATTCTCGGGTCTCTCCGGGGAGCTGTTTTTT. The V and J segments used are TRBV7-9 and TRBJ2-2; the D gene remains uncertain. The germline V gene encodes CDR1 SEHNR and CDR2 FQNEAQ (reference sequence). From its cysteine to its phenylalanine, the CDR3 spans 15 amino acids. The retained sequence is limited to the CDR3, 45 bases, with the frame set at the first base. V loses 2 bases of germline sequence and J loses 6 bases, and the interval between the two ends is 13 bases.